A single sample gave rise to the 26 T cell receptor beta chains below, sequenced in a study of shared clonotypes between healthy human individuals. Some clones are missing from TCRdb's copy, which holds only in-frame ones; the method was immunoSEQ multiplex PCR. The sample lists under 1,100,000 clones, 60% to 80% occurring once. What was sequenced was memory CD4+ T cells sorted from blood. Regarding subset: CD45RA-negative fraction. The receptors here all came from a man aged 18-30 years in good health.

The V and J genes are TRBV5-1 and TRBJ2-7, with D possibly matching TRBD1 (6 bases). This CDR3 comprises 13 residues. CDR1 and CDR2 from the germline V gene are SGHRS and YFSETQ. Trimming cost V 4 bases and J 0 bases, with 8 bases left between them. In nucleotides, the CDR3 is TGCGCCAGCAGCGTACAGGGCTCCTACGAGCAGTACTTC. It encodes CASSVQGSYEQYF.

This clone was counted only a few times. The V gene is TRBV6-1, the J gene TRBJ1-6, with TRBD1 as a possible D gene (5 bases). The length of the CDR3 is 13 residues. Germline assignment: CDR1 MNHNS and CDR2 SASEGT. V was pared by 6 bases and J by 5 bases, with 8 bases between. The CDR3: CASRTADNSPLHF. The CDR3 DNA reads TGTGCCAGCAGGACAGCGGATAATTCACCCCTCCACTTT.

This sequence joins TRBV19 and TRBJ1-6; D is uncertain. The CDR3 runs 16 residues. CDR1 is LNHDA, CDR2 SQIVND, per germline (reference sequence). V was clipped by 2 bases and J by 0 bases, with 8 bases between them. The CDR3 loop reads CASSISWSSYNSPLHF. CDR3 DNA sequence: TGTGCCAGTAGTATATCTTGGAGCTCCTATAATTCACCCCTCCACTTT.

The chain links TRBV18 to TRBJ2-3; D remains unclear. Between the trimmed V and J ends, which lost 0 bases and 4 bases, there was a span of 8 bases. Germline values: CDR1 KGHSH, CDR2 LQKENI. The CDR3 has 14 residues. The CDR3 region has the DNA TGTGCCAGCTCACCACCGTCCTTCGCAGATACGCAGTATTTT. This encodes CASSPPSFADTQYF.

The rearrangement uses TRBV27 and TRBJ2-7, with a weak D call TRBD2 (5 bases). Trimming shortened V by 5 bases and J by 4 bases, and 12 bases separated the two germline ends. The CDR3 covers 13 residues. The germline V gene has CDR1 MNHEY and CDR2 SMNVEV (reference sequence). The CDR3 DNA reads as TGTGCCAGCAGTACCCCCCTAGCATACGAGCAGTACTTC. This translates into CASSTPLAYEQYF.

V is TRBV6-6 and J is TRBJ2-2; D is uncertain. Trimming took off 6 bases at V and 1 base at J, with 6 bases between the two ends. This CDR3 is built from 13 residues. CDR1 and CDR2 (germline): MNHNY, SVGAGI (reference sequence). For the CDR3, the DNA is TGTGCCAGCAGGCAGAAGAACACCGGGGAGCTGTTTTTT. This codes for CASRQKNTGELFF.

V gene TRBV6-1 combines with J gene TRBJ1-2; D call uncertain. The germline V gene encodes CDR1 MNHNS and CDR2 SASEGT. With 2 bases removed from V and 4 bases from J, the gap between germline ends came to 14 bases. This CDR3 is built from 15 residues. The CDR3 is CASSEISNPSYGYTF. CDR3 bases: TGTGCCAGCAGTGAAATTTCGAACCCGAGCTATGGCTACACCTTC.

The chain employs TRBV6-1 and TRBJ2-7; weak D call: TRBD2 (5 bases). The V end lost 4 bases, the J end lost 6 bases, and 10 bases lay between the germline ends. From germline, CDR1 is MNHNS and CDR2 SASEGT. CDR3 length: 12 residues. CDR3 residues: CASSVRGAEQYF. CDR3 sequence (DNA): TGTGCCAGCAGTGTTCGGGGTGCCGAGCAGTACTTC.

This clone was found many times. This CDR3 is also generated by other DNA sequences in the sample. The gene calls are TRBV30 and TRBJ1-1; D is unclear. CDR3 length equals 13 residues. Trimming cost V 0 bases and J 1 base, with 6 bases left between them. CDR1 is GTSNPN, CDR2 SVGIG, per germline (reference sequence). CDR3 DNA: TGTGCCTGGAGTGTATTGGGGAACACTGAAGCTTTCTTT. It specifies CAWSVLGNTEAFF.

In the case of this clone: The sample contains more than one DNA sequence encoding this CDR3. This CDR3 reads CASSLKGAAYGYTF. The CDR3 DNA sequence: TGTGCCAGCAGTTTAAAAGGGGCGGCCTATGGCTACACCTTC. The chain links TRBV27 to TRBJ1-2, with D perhaps matching TRBD1 (5 bases). V lost 2 bases and J lost 4, with 11 bases in between. In germline, CDR1 is MNHEY, CDR2 SMNVEV (reference sequence). The CDR3 has 14 residues.

V is TRBV7-9 and J is TRBJ2-2; D is uncertain. V gave up 11 bases and J gave up 9 bases, with 22 bases separating them. This CDR3 region has 14 residues. Germline V CDR1 and CDR2: SEHNR, FQNEAQ (reference sequence). CDR3 protein: CAAQHRATERELFF. DNA of the CDR3: TGTGCCGCGCAACATAGGGCGACCGAGCGGGAGCTGTTTTTT.

This chain links TRBV11-2 with TRBJ1-1; maybe TRBD1 (5 bases). Germline V gene data show CDR1 as SGHAT and CDR2 as FQNNGV. V shed 1 base and J shed 0 bases, with 9 bases lying between them. The CDR3 extends over 15 amino acids. This CDR3 is CASSLGTFMNTEAFF. The CDR3 bases are TGTGCCAGCAGCTTAGGGACATTCATGAACACTGAAGCTTTCTTT.

The gene calls are TRBV29-1 and TRBJ2-1; 7 positions agree with TRBD1. V trimming: 8 bases; J trimming: 4 bases; junction bases outside the gene matches: 5. In germline, CDR1 is SQVTM, CDR2 ANQGSEA. The CDR3 has 12 amino acids. For the CDR3, the DNA is TGCAGCCAACGGACAGGATACAATGAGCAGTTCTTC. Encoded protein: CSQRTGYNEQFF.

This chain joins TRBV6-5 and TRBJ2-5; possible D gene TRBD2, 6 bases. The J call is uncertain, as TRBJ2-7 better fits the DNA end. CDR3 size: 13 residues. Germline-derived CDR1 and CDR2 are MNHEY and SVGAGI. CDR3 coding DNA: TGTGCCAGCAATCCGGGAGTAGGCTACGAGCAGTACTTC. Protein product: CASNPGVGYEQYF.

The chain combines TRBV7-3 with TRBJ1-5, with TRBD1 matching 7 bases. Trimming cost V 6 bases and J 4 bases; bases outside gene matches: 9. The CDR3 is made up of 15 amino acids. Germline values: CDR1 SGHTA, CDR2 FQGTGA. The CDR3 nucleotides read TGTGCCAGCAGATCTTACAGGGGTATGAATCAGCCCCAGCATTTT. Encoded protein: CASRSYRGMNQPQHF.

This clone was counted between two and nine times. This sequence joins TRBV6-1 and TRBJ2-2; 8 bases match TRBD1. The CDR3 is 16 amino acids. The ends lost 4 bases at V and 1 base at J; junction bases unmatched: 5. CDR1 MNHNS and CDR2 SASEGT come from the germline V gene. The CDR3 DNA sequence: TGTGCCAGCAGTGGAGGAGGACAGGGGAACACCGGGGAGCTGTTTTTT. Its translation is CASSGGGQGNTGELFF.

The rearrangement joins TRBV5-6 to TRBJ2-2; TRBD1 agrees at 9 bases. The V gene's germline CDR1 is SGHDT and CDR2 YYEEEE. The CDR3 length is 16 residues. J lost 7 bases, V lost 4 bases, and 11 bases had no gene match. CDR3 DNA sequence: TGTGCCAGCAGCCTATTGGGACAGGGAATTGGCGGGGAGCTGTTTTTT. It is translated as CASSLLGQGIGGELFF.

The rearrangement joins TRBV6-5 to TRBJ2-5; D call uncertain. With 6 bases removed from V and 7 bases from J, the gap between germline ends came to 12 bases. This CDR3 comprises 12 residues. From germline, CDR1 is MNHEY and CDR2 SVGAGI. In DNA form, the CDR3 reads TGTGCCAGCAGGAAAGGAGTAGGGACCCAGTACTTC. Its translation: CASRKGVGTQYF.

V usage is TRBV12-2 and J usage is TRBJ1-6; the listed D gene, TRBD1, was not tested against the DNA. TRBV12-2 is an annotated pseudogene. This CDR3 spans 22 amino acids. The CDR3 DNA is TGTGCAAGTCGCTTAGGGGGCCCGGGCTCGGCAGAGGACGAATATGGGAATTCACCCCTCCACTTT. Translating it yields CASRLGGPGSAEDEYGNSPLHF.

The gene calls are TRBV4-1 and TRBJ2-3; TRBD2 might be the D (7 bases). This CDR3 is built from 15 residues. Looked up from germline, CDR1 is MGHRA and CDR2 is YSYEKL. The germline V and J ends were trimmed by 0 bases and 4 bases, with 11 bases remaining between them. Here the CDR3 DNA reads TGCGCCAGCAGCCAAGACAAAGGGGGGGCAGATACGCAGTATTTT. This codes for CASSQDKGGADTQYF.

V is TRBV10-3 and J is TRBJ1-2; TRBD1 agrees at 7 bases. The trim removed 5 bases at V and 5 bases at J, leaving 20 bases unmatched. Germline CDR1 reads ENHRY; CDR2 reads SYGVKD. This CDR3 is built from 18 residues. The CDR3 here is CAISSETRQGEGYYGYTF. The CDR3 DNA reads as TGTGCCATCAGTTCCGAGACGCGACAGGGAGAAGGATATTATGGCTACACCTTC.

This clone was observed once. The rearrangement joins TRBV7-2 to TRBJ1-3, with D perhaps TRBD1 (5 bases). V lost 5 bases, J lost 3 bases, and 14 bases lay in between. From germline, CDR1 is SGHTA and CDR2 FQGNSA. CDR3 length equals 15 residues. The CDR3 here is CASSPPPGLGNTIYF. The DNA for the CDR3 is TGTGCCAGCAGCCCACCACCGGGACTTGGAAACACCATATATTTT.

The rearrangement links TRBV19 to TRBJ1-2; 12 bases align to TRBD1. Germline loops: CDR1 LNHDA, CDR2 SQIVND (reference sequence). This CDR3 is built from 16 residues. Trimming took 4 bases from V and 4 from J; bases not matched to a gene: 7. The CDR3 bases are TGTGCCAGTAGTACAGCCGGGACAGGGGGCGTCTATGGCTACACCTTC. Its translation is CASSTAGTGGVYGYTF.

The chain employs TRBV6-1 and TRBJ2-7; D may be TRBD1 or TRBD2 (6 bases each). Germline values: CDR1 MNHNS, CDR2 SASEGT. The germline V and J ends were trimmed by 3 bases and 7 bases, with 13 bases remaining between them. This CDR3 is built from 13 residues. CDR3 in DNA: TGTGCCAGCAGTGAGACAGGTCGGGGGGAGCAGTACTTC. Protein product: CASSETGRGEQYF.

The J gene is TRBJ1-2, the V gene TRBV7-9; weak D call: TRBD1 (5 bases). This CDR3 contains 13 residues. Germline assignment: CDR1 SEHNR and CDR2 FQNEAQ (reference sequence). Trimming took 3 bases from V and 8 from J, leaving 13 bases between them. The CDR3 nucleotides are TGTGCCAGCAGCTTGGGTCGGGACGGAGGCTACACCTTC. Encoded protein: CASSLGRDGGYTF.

In this sample, this clone turned up once. The chain carries TRBV5-6 and TRBJ1-1; D is possibly TRBD1 (5 bases). V lost 3 bases to trimming and J lost 2 bases, with 8 bases between them. This CDR3 spans 13 amino acids. The germline gives CDR1 SGHDT, CDR2 YYEEEE. CDR3 DNA sequence: TGTGCCAGCAGCTGGGGGGTCAACACTGAAGCTTTCTTT. This translates into CASSWGVNTEAFF.